The entry that follows covers one TCR beta chain sequence. The CDR3 totals 15 residues. In germline, CDR1 is SGHAT, CDR2 FQNNGV. Trimming removed 5 bases from V and 0 bases from J; junction bases left unmatched: 7. The data are from a study of blood T cell repertoires in COVID-19. Profiling relied on immunoSEQ multiplex PCR, and the TCRdb table lists in-frame clones only, not all of them. This sample has about 180,000 clones, with around 84% found just once. The specimen was peripheral blood. This TCR was sampled from a woman aged 50 to 60 with COVID-19, enrolled during active disease. V and J are TRBV11-2 and TRBJ2-7; 7 positions agree with TRBD1. CDR3 residues: CASSGTGTASYEQYF. CDR3 nucleotides: TGTGCCAGCAGCGGAACCGGGACAGCCTCCTACGAGCAGTACTTC.